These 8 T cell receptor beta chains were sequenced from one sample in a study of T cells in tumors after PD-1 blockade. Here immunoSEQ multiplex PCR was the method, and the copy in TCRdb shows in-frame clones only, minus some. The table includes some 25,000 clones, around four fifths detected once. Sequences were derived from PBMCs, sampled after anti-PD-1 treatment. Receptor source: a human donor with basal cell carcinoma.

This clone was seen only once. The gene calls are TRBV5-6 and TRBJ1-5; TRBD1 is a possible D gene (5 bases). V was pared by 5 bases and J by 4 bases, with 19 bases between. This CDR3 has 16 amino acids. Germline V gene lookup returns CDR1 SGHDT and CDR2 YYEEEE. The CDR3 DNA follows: TGTGCCAGCAGTCTCAGGTCCGGGACCCCAAATCAGCCCCAGCATTTT. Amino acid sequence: CASSLRSGTPNQPQHF.

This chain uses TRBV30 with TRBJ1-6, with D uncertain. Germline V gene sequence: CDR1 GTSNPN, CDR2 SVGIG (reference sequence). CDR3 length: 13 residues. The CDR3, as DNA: TGTGCAGGCGCCGCCTCATATAATTCACCCCTCCACTTT. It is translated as CAGAASYNSPLHF.

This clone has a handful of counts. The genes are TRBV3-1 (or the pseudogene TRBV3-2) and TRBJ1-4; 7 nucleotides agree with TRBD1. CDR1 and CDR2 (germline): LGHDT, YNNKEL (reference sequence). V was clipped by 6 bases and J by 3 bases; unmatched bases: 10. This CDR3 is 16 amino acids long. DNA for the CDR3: TGTGCCAGCAGGGATTTAGGGGGCATCGCTAATGAAAAACTGTTTTTT. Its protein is CASRDLGGIANEKLFF.

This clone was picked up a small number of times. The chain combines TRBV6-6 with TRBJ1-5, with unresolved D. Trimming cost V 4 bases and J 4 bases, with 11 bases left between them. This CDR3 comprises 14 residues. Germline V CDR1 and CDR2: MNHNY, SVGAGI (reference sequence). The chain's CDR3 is CASSSPGVNQPQHF. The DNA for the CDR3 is TGTGCCAGCAGTTCCCCGGGAGTAAATCAGCCCCAGCATTTT.

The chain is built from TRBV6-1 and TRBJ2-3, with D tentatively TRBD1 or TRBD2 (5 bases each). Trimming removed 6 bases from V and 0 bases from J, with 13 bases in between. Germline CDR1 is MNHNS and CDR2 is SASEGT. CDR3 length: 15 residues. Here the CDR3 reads CASRHLGDSTDTQYF. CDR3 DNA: TGTGCCAGCAGGCATTTGGGGGACAGCACAGATACGCAGTATTTT.

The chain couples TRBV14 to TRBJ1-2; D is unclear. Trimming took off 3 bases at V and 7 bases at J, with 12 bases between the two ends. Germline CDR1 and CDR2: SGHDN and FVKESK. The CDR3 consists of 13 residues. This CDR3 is CASSHDGVTGYTF. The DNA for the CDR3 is TGTGCCAGCAGCCATGACGGGGTAACTGGCTACACCTTC.

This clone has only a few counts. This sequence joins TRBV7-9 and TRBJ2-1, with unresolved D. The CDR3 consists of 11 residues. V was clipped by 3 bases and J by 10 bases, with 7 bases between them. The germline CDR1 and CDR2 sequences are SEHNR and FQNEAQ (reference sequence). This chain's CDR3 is CASSFVEEQFF. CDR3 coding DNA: TGTGCCAGCAGCTTTGTTGAGGAGCAGTTCTTC.

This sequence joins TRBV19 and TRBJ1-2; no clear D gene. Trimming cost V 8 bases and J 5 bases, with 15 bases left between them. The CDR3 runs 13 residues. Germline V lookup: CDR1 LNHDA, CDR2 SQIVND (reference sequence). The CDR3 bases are TGTGCCAGTGTCCCTACCGGGGTTTATGGCTACACCTTC. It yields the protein CASVPTGVYGYTF. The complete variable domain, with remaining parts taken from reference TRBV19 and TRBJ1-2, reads DGGITQSPKYLFRKEGQNVTLSCEQNLNHDAMYWYRQDPGQGLRLIYYSQIVNDFQKGDIAEGYSVSREKKESFPLTVTSAQKNPTAFYLCASVPTGVYGYTFGSGTRLTVV.